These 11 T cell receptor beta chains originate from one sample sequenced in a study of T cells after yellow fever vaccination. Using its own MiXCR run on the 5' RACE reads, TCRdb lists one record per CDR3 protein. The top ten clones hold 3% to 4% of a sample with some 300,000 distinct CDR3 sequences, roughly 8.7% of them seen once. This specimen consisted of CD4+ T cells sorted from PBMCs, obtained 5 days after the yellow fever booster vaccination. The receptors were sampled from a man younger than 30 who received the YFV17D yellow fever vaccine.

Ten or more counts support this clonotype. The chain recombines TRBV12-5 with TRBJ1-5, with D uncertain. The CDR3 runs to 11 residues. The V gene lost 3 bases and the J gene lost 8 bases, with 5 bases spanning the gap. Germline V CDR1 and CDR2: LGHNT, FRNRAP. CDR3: CASGFGEPQHF. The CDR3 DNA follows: TGTGCTAGTGGTTTCGGGGAGCCCCAGCATTTT.

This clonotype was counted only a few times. The CDR3 loop is CASYRRDRFHEQYV. In nucleotides, the CDR3 is TGTGCCAGCTATCGGCGGGACAGGTTCCACGAGCAGTACGTC. This chain uses TRBV12-3 or TRBV12-4 with TRBJ2-7; 8 bases align to TRBD1. Trimming took 8 bases from V and 5 from J; bases not matched to a gene: 11. The CDR3 is 14 residues long.

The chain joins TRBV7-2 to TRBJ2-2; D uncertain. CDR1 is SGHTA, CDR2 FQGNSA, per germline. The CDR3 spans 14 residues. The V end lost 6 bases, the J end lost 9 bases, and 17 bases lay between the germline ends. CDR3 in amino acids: CASRPVYATRELFF. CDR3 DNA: TGTGCCAGCAGACCAGTTTATGCTACCCGGGAGCTGTTTTTT.

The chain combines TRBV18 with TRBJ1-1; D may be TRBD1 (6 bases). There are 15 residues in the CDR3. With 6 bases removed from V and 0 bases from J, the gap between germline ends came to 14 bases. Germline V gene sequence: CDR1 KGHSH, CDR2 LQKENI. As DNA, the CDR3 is TGTGCCAGCTCGCCTGTGGACAGCGTGAACACTGAAGCTTTCTTT. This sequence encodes CASSPVDSVNTEAFF.

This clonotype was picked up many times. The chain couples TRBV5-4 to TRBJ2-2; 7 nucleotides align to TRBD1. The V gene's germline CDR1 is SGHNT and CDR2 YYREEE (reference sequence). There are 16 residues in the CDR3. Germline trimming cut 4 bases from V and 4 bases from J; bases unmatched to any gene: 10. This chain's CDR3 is CASSPNLDRATGELFF. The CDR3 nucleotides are TGTGCCAGCAGCCCCAACCTTGACAGGGCCACCGGGGAGCTGTTTTTT.

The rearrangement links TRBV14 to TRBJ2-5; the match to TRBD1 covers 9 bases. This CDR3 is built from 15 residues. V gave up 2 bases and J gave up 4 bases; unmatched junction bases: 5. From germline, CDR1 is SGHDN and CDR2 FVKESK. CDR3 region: CASSQWDRVAETQYF. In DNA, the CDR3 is TGTGCCAGCAGCCAATGGGACAGGGTCGCAGAGACCCAGTACTTC.

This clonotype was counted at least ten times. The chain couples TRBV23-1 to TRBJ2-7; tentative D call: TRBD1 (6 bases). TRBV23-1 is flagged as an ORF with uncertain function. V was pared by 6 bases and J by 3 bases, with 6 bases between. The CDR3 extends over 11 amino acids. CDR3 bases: TGCGCCAGCAGGACAGGCTACGAGCAGTACGTC. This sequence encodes CASRTGYEQYV.

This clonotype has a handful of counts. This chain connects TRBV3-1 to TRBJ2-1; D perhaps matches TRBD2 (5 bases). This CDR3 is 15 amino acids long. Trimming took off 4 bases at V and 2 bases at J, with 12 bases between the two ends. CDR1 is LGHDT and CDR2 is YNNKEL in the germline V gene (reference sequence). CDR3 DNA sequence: TGTGCCAGCAGCCCCGGACTGTCTACCTACAATGAGCAGTTCTTC. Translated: CASSPGLSTYNEQFF.

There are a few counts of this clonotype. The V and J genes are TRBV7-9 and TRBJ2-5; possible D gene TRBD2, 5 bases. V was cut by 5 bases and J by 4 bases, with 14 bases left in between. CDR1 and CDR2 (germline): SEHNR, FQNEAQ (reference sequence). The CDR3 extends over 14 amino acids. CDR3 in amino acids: CASSARRTGETQYF. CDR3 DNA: TGTGCCAGCAGCGCGAGGAGGACCGGAGAGACCCAGTACTTC.

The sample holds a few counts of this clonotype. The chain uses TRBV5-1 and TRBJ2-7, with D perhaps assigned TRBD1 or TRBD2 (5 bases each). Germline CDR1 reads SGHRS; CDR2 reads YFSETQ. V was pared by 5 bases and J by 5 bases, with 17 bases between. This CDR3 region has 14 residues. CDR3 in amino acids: CASSRDGVSHEQYF. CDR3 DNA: TGCGCCAGCAGTCGGGACGGGGTTTCCCACGAGCAGTACTTC.

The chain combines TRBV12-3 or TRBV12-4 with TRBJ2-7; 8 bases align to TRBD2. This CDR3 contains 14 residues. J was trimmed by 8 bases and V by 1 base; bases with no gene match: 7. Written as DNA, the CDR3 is TGTGCCAGCAGTTTAGGCGGGGGGCCTAGTAAGCAGTACTTC. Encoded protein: CASSLGGGPSKQYF.